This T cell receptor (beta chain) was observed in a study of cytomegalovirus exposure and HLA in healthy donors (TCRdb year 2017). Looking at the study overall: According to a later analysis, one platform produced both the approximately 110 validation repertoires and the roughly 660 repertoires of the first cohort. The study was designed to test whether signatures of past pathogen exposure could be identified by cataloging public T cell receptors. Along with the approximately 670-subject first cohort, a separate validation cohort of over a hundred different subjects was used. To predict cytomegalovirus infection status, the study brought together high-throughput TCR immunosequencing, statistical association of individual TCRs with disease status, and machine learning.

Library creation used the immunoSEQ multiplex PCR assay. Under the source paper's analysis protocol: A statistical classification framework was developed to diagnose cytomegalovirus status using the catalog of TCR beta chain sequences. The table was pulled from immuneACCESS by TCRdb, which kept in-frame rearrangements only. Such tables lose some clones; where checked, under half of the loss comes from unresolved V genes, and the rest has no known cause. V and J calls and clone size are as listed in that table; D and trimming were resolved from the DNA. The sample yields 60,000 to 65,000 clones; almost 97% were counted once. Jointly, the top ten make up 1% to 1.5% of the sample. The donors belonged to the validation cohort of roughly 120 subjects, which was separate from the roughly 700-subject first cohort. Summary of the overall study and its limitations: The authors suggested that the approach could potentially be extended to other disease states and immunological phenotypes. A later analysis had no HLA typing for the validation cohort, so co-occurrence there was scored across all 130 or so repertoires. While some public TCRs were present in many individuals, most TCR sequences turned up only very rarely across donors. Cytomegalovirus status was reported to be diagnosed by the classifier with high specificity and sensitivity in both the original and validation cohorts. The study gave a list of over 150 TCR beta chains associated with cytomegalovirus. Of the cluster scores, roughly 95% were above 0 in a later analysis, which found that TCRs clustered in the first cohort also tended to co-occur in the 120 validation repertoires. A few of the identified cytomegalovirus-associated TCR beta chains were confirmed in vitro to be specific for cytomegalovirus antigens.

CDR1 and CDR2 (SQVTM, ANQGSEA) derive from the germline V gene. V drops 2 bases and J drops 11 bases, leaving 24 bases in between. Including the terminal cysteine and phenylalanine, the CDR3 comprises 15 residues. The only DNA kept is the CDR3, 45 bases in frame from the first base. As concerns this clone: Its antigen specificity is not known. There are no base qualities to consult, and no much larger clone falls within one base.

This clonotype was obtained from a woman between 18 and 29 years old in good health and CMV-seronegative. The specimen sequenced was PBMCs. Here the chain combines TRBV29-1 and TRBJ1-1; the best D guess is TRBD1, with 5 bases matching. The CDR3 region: CSVEWRGPGTNAAFF. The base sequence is TGCAGCGTTGAATGGCGGGGCCCGGGGACGAACGCGGCTTTCTTT.